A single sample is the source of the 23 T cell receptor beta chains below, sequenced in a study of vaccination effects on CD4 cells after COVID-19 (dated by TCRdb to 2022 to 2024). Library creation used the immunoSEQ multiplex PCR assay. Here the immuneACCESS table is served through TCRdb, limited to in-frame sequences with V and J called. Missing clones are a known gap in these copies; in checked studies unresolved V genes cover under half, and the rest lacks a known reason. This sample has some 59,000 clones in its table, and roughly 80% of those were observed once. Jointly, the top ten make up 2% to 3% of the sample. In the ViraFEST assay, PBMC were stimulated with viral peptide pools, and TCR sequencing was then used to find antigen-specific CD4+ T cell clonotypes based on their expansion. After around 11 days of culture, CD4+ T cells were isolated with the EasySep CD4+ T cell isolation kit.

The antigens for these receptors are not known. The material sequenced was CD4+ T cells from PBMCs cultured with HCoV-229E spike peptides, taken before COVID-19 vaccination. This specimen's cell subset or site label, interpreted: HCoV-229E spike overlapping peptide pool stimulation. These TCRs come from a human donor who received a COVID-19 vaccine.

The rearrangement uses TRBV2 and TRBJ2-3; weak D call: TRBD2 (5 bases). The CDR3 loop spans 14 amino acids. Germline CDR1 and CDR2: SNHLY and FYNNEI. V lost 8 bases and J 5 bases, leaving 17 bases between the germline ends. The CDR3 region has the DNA TGTGCCAGCTCCCCGGTGGCGAGCGGAGATACGCAGTATTTT. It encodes CASSPVASGDTQYF. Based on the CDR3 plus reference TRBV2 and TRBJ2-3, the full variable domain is EPEVTQTPSHQVTQMGQEVILRCVPISNHLYFYWYRQILGQKVEFLVSFYNNEISEKSEIFDDQFSVERPDGSNFTLKIRSTKLEDSAMYFCASSPVASGDTQYFGPGTRLTVL.

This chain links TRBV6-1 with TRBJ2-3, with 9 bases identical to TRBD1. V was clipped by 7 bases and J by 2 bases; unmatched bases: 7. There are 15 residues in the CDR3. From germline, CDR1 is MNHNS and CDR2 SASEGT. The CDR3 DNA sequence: TGTGCCAGCAACCTGGGACAGGGATACACAGATACGCAGTATTTT. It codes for CASNLGQGYTDTQYF.

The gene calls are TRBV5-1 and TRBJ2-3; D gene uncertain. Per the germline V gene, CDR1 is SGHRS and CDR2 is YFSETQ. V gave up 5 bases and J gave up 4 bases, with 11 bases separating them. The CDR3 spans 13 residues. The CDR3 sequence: CASSPRQPDTQYF. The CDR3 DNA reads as TGCGCCAGCAGTCCTCGGCAGCCAGATACGCAGTATTTT.

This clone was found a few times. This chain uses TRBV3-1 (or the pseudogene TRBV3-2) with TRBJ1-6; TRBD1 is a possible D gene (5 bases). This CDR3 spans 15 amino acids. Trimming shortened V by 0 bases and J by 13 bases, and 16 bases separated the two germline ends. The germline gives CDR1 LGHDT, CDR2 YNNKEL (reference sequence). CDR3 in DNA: TGTGCCAGCAGCCAAGATTTGGGGGATGGTAGGCCCCTCCACTTT. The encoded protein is CASSQDLGDGRPLHF.

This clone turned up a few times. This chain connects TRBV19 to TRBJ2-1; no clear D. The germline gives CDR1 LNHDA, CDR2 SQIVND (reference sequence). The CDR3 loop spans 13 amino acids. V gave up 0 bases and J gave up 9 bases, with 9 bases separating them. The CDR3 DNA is TGTGCCAGTAGTATAGATCCGGGTAGTGAGCAGTTCTTC. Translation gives CASSIDPGSEQFF.

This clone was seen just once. The CDR3 spells CASSLESYEQYV. The DNA of the CDR3 is TGTGCCAGCAGTCTGGAAAGCTACGAGCAGTACGTC. The rearrangement links TRBV2 to TRBJ2-7; D ambiguous. The CDR3 spans 12 residues. Germline V CDR1 and CDR2: SNHLY, FYNNEI. V was cut by 5 bases and J by 3 bases, with 8 bases left in between.

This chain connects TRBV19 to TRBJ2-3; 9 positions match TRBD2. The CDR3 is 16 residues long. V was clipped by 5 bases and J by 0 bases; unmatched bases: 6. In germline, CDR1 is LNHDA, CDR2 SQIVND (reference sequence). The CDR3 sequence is CASSYRLAESTDTQYF. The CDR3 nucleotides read TGTGCCAGTAGTTACAGACTAGCGGAGAGCACAGATACGCAGTATTTT.

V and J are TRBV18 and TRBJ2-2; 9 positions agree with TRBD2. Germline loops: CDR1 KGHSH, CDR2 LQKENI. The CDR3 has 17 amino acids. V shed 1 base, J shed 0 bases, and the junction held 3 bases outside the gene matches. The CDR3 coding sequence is TGTGCCAGCTCACCACGCGGCGGGGGGGCGAACACCGGGGAGCTGTTTTTT. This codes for CASSPRGGGANTGELFF. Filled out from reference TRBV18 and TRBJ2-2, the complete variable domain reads NAGVMQNPRHLVRRRGQEARLRCSPMKGHSHVYWYRQLPEEGLKFMVYLQKENIIDESGMPKERFSAEFPKEGPSILRIQQVVRGDSAAYFCASSPRGGGANTGELFFGEGSRLTVL.

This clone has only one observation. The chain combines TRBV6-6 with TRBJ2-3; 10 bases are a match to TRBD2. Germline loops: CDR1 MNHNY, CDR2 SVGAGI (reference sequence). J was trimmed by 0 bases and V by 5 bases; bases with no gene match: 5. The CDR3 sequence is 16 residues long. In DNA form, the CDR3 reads TGTGCCAGCAGTCCGACTAGCGGGTTAAGCACAGATACGCAGTATTTT. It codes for CASSPTSGLSTDTQYF.

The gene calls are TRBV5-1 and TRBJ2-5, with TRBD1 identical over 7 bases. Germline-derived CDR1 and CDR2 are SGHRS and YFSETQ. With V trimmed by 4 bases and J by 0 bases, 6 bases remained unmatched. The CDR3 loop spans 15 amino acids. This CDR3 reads CASSIQGVNQETQYF. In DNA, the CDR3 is TGCGCCAGCAGCATTCAGGGGGTTAACCAAGAGACCCAGTACTTC.

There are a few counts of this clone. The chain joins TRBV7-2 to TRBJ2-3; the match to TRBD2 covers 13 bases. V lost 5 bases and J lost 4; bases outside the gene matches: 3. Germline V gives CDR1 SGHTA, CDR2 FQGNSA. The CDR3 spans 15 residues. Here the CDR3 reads CASSTGLAGPDTQYF. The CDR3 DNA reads TGTGCCAGCAGCACGGGACTAGCGGGGCCAGATACGCAGTATTTT.

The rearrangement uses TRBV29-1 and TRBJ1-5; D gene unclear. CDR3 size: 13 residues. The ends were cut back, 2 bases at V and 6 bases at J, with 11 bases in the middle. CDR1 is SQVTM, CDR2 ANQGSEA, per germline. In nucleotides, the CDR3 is TGCAGCGTTGAAATGGCAGGCGGTCAGCCCCAGCATTTT. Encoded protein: CSVEMAGGQPQHF.

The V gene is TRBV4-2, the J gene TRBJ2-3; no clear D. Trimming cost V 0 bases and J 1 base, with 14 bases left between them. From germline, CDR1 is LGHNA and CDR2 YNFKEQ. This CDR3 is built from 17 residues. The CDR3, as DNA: TGTGCCAGCAGCCAAGAGCTTCGGGTTGAGGGCACAGATACGCAGTATTTT. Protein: CASSQELRVEGTDTQYF.

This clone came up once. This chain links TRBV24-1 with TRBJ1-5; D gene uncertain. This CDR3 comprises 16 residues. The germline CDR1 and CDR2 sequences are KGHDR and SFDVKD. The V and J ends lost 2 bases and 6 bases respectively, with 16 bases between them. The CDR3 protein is CATSDSLEAPGQPQHF. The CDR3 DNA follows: TGTGCCACCAGTGATTCCCTGGAGGCCCCCGGTCAGCCCCAGCATTTT.

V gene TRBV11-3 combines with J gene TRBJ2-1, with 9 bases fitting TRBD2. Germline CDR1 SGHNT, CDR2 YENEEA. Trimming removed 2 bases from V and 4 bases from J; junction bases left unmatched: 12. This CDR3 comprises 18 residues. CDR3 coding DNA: TGTGCCAGCAGCTTAAATAGCGGGGGTCCTCCTGGATACAATGAGCAGTTCTTC. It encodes CASSLNSGGPPGYNEQFF.

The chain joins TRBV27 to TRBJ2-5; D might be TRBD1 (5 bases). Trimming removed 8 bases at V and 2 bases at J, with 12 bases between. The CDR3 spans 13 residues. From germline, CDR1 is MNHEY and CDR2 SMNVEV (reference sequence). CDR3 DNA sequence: TGTGCCAGCTCAACGACAGAGCAAGAGACCCAGTACTTC. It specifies CASSTTEQETQYF.

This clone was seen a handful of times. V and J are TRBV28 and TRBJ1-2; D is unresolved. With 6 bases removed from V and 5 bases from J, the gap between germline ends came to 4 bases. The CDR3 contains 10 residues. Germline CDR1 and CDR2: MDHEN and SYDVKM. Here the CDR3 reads CASSRYGYTF. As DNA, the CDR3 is TGTGCCAGCAGCAGATATGGCTACACCTTC.

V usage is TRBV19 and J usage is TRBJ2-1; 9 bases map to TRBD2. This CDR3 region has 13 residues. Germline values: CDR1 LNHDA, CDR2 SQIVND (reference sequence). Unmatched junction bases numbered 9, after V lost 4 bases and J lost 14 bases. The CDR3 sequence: CASSTLLAGAEFF. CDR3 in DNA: TGTGCCAGTAGTACCCTATTAGCGGGGGCCGAGTTCTTC.

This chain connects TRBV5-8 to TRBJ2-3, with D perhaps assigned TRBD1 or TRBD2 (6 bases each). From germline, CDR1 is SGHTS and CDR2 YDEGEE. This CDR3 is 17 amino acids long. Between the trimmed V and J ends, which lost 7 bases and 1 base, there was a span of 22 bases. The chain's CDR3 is CASPGAPGGSGTDTQYF. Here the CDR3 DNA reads TGTGCCAGCCCGGGGGCCCCCGGGGGAAGCGGCACAGATACGCAGTATTTT.

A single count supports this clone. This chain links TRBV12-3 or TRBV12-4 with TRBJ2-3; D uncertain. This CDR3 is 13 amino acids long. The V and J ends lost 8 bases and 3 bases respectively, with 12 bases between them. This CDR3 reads CASAITRTDTQYF. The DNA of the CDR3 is TGTGCCAGCGCAATTACGAGGACAGATACGCAGTATTTT.

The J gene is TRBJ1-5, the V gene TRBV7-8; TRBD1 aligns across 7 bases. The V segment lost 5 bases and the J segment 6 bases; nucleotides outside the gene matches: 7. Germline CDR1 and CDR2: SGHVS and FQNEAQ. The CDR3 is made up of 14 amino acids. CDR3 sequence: CASSLKTGIQPQHF. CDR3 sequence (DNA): TGTGCCAGCAGCCTAAAGACAGGGATTCAGCCCCAGCATTTT.

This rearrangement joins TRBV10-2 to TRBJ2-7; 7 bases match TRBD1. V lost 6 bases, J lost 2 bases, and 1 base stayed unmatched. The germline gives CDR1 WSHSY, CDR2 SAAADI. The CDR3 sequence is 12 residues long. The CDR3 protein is CASSTGAYEQYV. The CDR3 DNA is TGCGCCAGCAGCACAGGGGCCTACGAGCAGTACGTC.

CDR3 amino acids: CASSLPYNRDEQYV. CDR3 coding DNA: TGTGCCAGCAGTTTGCCGTACAACAGGGACGAGCAGTACGTC. The V call is TRBV28, the J call TRBJ2-7; maybe TRBD1 (6 bases). CDR1 and CDR2 from the germline V gene are MDHEN and SYDVKM. The CDR3 totals 14 residues. Trimming shortened V by 3 bases and J by 5 bases, and 14 bases separated the two germline ends.